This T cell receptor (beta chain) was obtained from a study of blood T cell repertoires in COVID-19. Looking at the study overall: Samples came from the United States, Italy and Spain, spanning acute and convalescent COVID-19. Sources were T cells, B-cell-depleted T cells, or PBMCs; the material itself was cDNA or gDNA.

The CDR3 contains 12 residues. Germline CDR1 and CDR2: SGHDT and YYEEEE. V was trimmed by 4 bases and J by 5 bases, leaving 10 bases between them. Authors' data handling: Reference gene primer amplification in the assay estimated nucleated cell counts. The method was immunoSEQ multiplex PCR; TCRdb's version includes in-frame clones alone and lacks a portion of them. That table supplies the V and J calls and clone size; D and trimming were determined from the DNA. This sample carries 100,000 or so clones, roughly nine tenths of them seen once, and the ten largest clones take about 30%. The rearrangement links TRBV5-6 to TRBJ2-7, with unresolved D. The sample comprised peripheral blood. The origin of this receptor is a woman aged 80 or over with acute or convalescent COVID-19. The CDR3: CASSQTRNEQYF. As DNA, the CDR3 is TGTGCCAGCAGCCAGACTCGGAACGAGCAGTACTTC.